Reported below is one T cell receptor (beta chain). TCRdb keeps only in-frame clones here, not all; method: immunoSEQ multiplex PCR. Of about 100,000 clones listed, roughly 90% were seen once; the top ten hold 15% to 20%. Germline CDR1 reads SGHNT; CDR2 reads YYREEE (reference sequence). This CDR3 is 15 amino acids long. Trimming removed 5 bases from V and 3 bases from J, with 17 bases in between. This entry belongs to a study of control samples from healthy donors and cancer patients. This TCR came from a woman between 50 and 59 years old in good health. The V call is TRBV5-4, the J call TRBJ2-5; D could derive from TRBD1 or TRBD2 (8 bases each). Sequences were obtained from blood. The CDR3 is CASRSGGTGKETQYF. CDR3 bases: TGTGCCAGCAGGTCGGGGGGGACAGGAAAAGAGACCCAGTACTTC. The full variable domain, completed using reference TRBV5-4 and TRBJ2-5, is ETGVTQSPTHLIKTRGQQVTLRCSSQSGHNTVSWYQQALGQGPQFIFQYYREEENGRGNFPPRFSGLQFPNYSSELNVNALELDDSALYLCASRSGGTGKETQYFGPGTRLLVL.